This TCR beta chain was sequenced during a study of Graves' ophthalmopathy and Graves' hyperthyroidism (dated by TCRdb to the late 2010s). Broadly, across the study: Peripheral blood samples were taken at the time of initial diagnosis, before any treatment was given. The study used signatures of the TCR beta repertoire to tell Graves' ophthalmopathy apart from Graves' hyperthyroidism and to predict which patients would progress to ophthalmopathy. In total, around 140 blood samples were TCR-sequenced: approximately 42 ophthalmopathy, about 75 hyperthyroidism and about 17 hyperthyroidism-to-ophthalmopathy patients. To explore V-J signatures that distinguish ophthalmopathy from hyperthyroidism, a discovery set of 95 to 100 patients was enrolled, made up of 43 with ophthalmopathy and 55 to 65 with stable hyperthyroidism. An independent validation cohort comprised 18 hyperthyroidism patients and 17 patients who later progressed from hyperthyroidism to ophthalmopathy. T-cell repertoires of thyroid tissue and blood were compared in several hyperthyroidism patients. Following sampling, methimazole starting at 30 mg daily was administered to hyperthyroidism patients, and high-dose intravenous methylprednisolone was administered to ophthalmopathy patients. Summary of the overall study and its limitations: Most of the expanded thyroid clonotypes with a frequency above 0.001 were also detected in blood, and it was suggested that the thyroid immune response may be reflected by blood repertoires. Sample size was not statistically predetermined, and group allocation was not concealed from the investigators. In validation, the model predicted ophthalmopathy progression with about 70% sensitivity and 72.22% specificity; fewer than 15 predicted patients were CT-confirmed with GO in a median of about 6.2 months. The 13-signature model separated ophthalmopathy from stable hyperthyroidism with 87.88% sensitivity and roughly 84% specificity in cross-validation, and 80%/75% in the test set.

Patients with ophthalmopathy had moderately to severely active disease, with a Clinical Activity Score of 3 or more, a NOSPECS grade of 4 or more, and a disease duration of less than 3 months. Patients with other autoimmune diseases, uncontrolled infections, pregnancy or lactation were excluded. Diagnosis was based on clinical symptoms, serum thyroxine, TRAb, thyroid ultrasound and orbital computed tomography. PBMCs were isolated from 7.5 to 10 ml of fresh peripheral blood by Ficoll-Paque density gradient centrifugation. Total RNA was extracted using Trizol reagent, and RNA quality was checked on an Agilent 2100 Bioanalyzer. This clonotype came up a few times. Its antigen specificity is not known. Base quality data are lacking; no much larger clone is found one base away. For repertoire sequencing, TCR beta CDR3 regions were amplified from RNA transcripts. A first-round RT-PCR used HTBI primers with the Qiagen OneStep RT-PCR kit, followed by a second-round multiplex PCR, size selection and purification. Sequencing of the libraries was carried out on an Illumina HiSeq2000 in paired-end mode with 100 bp reads. As for the authors' bioinformatics: SOAPnuke was used for read processing, and reads with adapters, uncalled bases, a mean Phred below 15, or no exact constant-primer or identifier match were discarded. COPE v1.2.5 was used to merge high-quality paired reads. Clonotypes were defined as unique nucleotide sequences and were aligned to IMGT TRB V, D and J references using MiTCR v1.1. Analysis was restricted to V-J combinations with a frequency above 0.0001, which covered 99.2% of repertoires. A TCR clonal expansion and chaos score per V-J combination was defined as the ratio of F50 clonal expansion to chaos observed in the TCRdist matrix. Welch's t-statistics and random forest were used to reduce features to some 13 V-J combinations, which were fed into a naive Bayes classifier. The similarity between thyroid and blood repertoires was quantified using the Morisita-Horn index. TCRdb ran its own pipeline on the public reads, namely fastp trimming at Q25 and MiXCR clone calling, and kept in-frame beta chains. Every CDR3 protein is listed once, alongside the most common genes and DNA of its rows. It is TCRdb's table, rather than the study itself, that gives the V and J calls and clone size. For this sample there are about 740,000 distinct CDR3 sequences; about 44% appear just once. The ten largest clones capture 35% to 55% of the sample.

The receptor was isolated from an adult man with Graves' ophthalmopathy. The material sequenced was peripheral blood.

CDR3 sequence: CASSFGTDQPQHF. The DNA sequence reads TGCGCCAGCAGCTTTGGGACGGATCAGCCCCAGCATTTT. The chain links TRBV4-1 with TRBJ1-5; a tentative D match to TRBD1 spans 5 bases. Including the terminal cysteine and phenylalanine, the CDR3 comprises 13 residues. Only the CDR3 DNA is retained, 39 bases long and in frame from the first base. At the junction V is shortened by 5 bases and J by 5 bases, with 10 bases in between. For CDR1 and CDR2, the germline V gene lists MGHRA and YSYEKL.